This TCR beta chain was recovered during a study of sequential checkpoint blockade in melanoma. At the level of the study: After both sequences, patients received maintenance nivolumab.

Treatment denoted: randomized to nivolumab then ipilimumab (arm A) or the reverse (arm B). Generated by immunoSEQ multiplex PCR, the TCRdb table keeps only in-frame clones and is missing some. The repertoire consists of 10,000 to 15,000 clones, with 70% to 80% occurring once and the leading ten covering approximately 24%. The sequences come from CD8+ T cells sorted from blood (inferred from file names), collected from a patient given nivolumab and ipilimumab in sequence. The sequence was obtained from a human donor with melanoma.

The CDR3 protein is CAWVADSYNEQFF. The DNA of the CDR3 is TGTGCCTGGGTCGCGGACTCCTACAATGAGCAGTTCTTC. The J gene is TRBJ2-1, the V gene TRBV30; D is unresolved. CDR3 length equals 13 residues. The germline V and J ends were trimmed by 5 bases and 0 bases, with 8 bases remaining between them. Germline-derived CDR1 and CDR2 are GTSNPN and SVGIG (reference sequence).